This entry features one TCR beta chain sequence. The data belong to a study of blood T cell repertoires in COVID-19. Profiling relied on immunoSEQ multiplex PCR, and the TCRdb table lists in-frame clones only, not all of them. This sample has approximately 320,000 clones, with 85% to 90% found just once. The germline gives CDR1 MNHEY, CDR2 SVGAGI. V lost 6 bases, J lost 7 bases, and 13 bases stayed unmatched. CDR3 size: 15 residues. Sequencing was performed on peripheral blood. This receptor was obtained from a woman in her twenties or thirties with COVID-19, enrolled during active disease. This chain joins TRBV6-5 and TRBJ1-2; 8 bases fit TRBD1. The CDR3 here is CASRLHGQGSSGYTF. The CDR3 nucleotides are TGTGCCAGCAGACTCCACGGACAGGGATCGTCTGGCTACACCTTC.